Each of the 31 T cell receptor beta chains below was sequenced from the same sample in a study of CD8+ T cells in alopecia areata listed by TCRdb under 2018. The library relied on the immunoSEQ multiplex PCR assay. To provide template for TCR sequencing, every sample had RNA extracted and reverse transcribed into cDNA. TCRdb took over this immuneACCESS table, retaining in-frame rearrangements with V and J assigned. Such tables are incomplete; in checked studies, under half of the missing clones stem from an unresolved V gene, and the remainder is unexplained. Across this sample there are 95,000 to 100,000 clones, with about 60% seen only once. Clones ranked in the top ten supply about 16% of the sample. Per the publication, the treatment or condition label means: oral pan-JAK inhibitor, 5-10 mg twice daily. The sample consisted of CD8+ T cells sorted from blood, taken at week 56, from a patient treated with tofacitinib. All receptors derive from a human donor with alopecia areata.

The rearrangement links TRBV4-1 to TRBJ1-5; TRBD1 agrees at 10 bases. This CDR3 comprises 15 residues. Germline CDR1 is MGHRA and CDR2 is YSYEKL. The ends lost 3 bases at V and 5 bases at J; junction bases unmatched: 4. CDR3 nucleotides: TGCGCCAGCAGCCAGGGACAGGGGACCCATCAGCCCCAGCATTTT. Protein product: CASSQGQGTHQPQHF.

This chain joins TRBV29-1 and TRBJ2-3; D remains ambiguous. The V end lost 2 bases, the J end lost 4 bases, and 19 bases lay between the germline ends. The germline V gene has CDR1 SQVTM and CDR2 ANQGSEA. CDR3 length: 16 residues. DNA for the CDR3: TGCAGCGTTGAATCCCCGCATAGCATGGGCGCAGATACGCAGTATTTT. Translating it yields CSVESPHSMGADTQYF.

This clone occurred a few times. This chain joins TRBV7-9 and TRBJ1-1, with 8 bases fitting TRBD1. V lost 7 bases to trimming and J lost 1 base; unmatched junction nucleotides: 5. The CDR3 contains 14 residues. The germline V gene has CDR1 SEHNR and CDR2 FQNEAQ (reference sequence). The CDR3 nucleotides read TGTGCCAGCATCAAACAGGGGGGGAACACTGAAGCTTTCTTT. Amino acid sequence: CASIKQGGNTEAFF.

J is TRBJ2-5 and V is TRBV6-5; D possibly corresponds to TRBD1 (6 bases). Gene TRBJ2-7 matches the end of the DNA better, so the J call may be wrong. This CDR3 contains 14 residues. From germline, CDR1 is MNHEY and CDR2 SVGAGI. The CDR3 nucleotides read TGTGCCAGCAGTATAACAGGGACCTCCTACGAGCAGTACTTC. It translates to CASSITGTSYEQYF.

The rearrangement joins TRBV14 to TRBJ1-4; 9 positions agree with TRBD1. With V trimmed by 5 bases and J by 11 bases, 9 bases remained unmatched. CDR1 is SGHDN, CDR2 FVKESK, per germline. CDR3 length equals 14 residues. CDR3 DNA sequence: TGTGCCAGCAGCAGGGGGACAGGGATTGACAAACTGTTTTTT. It encodes CASSRGTGIDKLFF.

The chain carries TRBV29-1 and TRBJ2-7; D possibly corresponds to TRBD1 (5 bases). The germline V gene has CDR1 SQVTM and CDR2 ANQGSEA. The V end lost 4 bases, the J end lost 4 bases, and 14 bases lay between the germline ends. The CDR3 has 13 amino acids. CDR3 sequence (DNA): TGCAGCGTTGCTGGACAAACCTCATACGAGCAGTACTTC. Its protein product is CSVAGQTSYEQYF.

The chain carries TRBV15 and TRBJ2-7; a possible D gene is TRBD2 (5 bases). V gave up 6 bases and J gave up 3 bases, with 12 bases separating them. CDR1 is LNHNV, CDR2 YYDKDF, per germline (reference sequence). The CDR3 is 13 amino acids. As DNA, the CDR3 is TGTGCCACCAGTGTGACTATCTACTACGAGCAGTACTTC. It is translated as CATSVTIYYEQYF.

The chain carries TRBV15 and TRBJ2-3, with a possible D match to TRBD2 (5 bases). Germline-derived CDR1 and CDR2 are LNHNV and YYDKDF (reference sequence). Trimming stripped 3 bases from V and 7 bases from J, with 23 bases between. This CDR3 contains 17 residues. The CDR3 loop is CATSSSRGPHPGYTQYF. CDR3 coding DNA: TGTGCCACCAGCAGCTCTAGAGGGCCTCACCCGGGGTATACGCAGTATTTT. Drawing the rest from reference TRBV15 and TRBJ2-3, the complete variable domain is DAMVIQNPRYQVTQFGKPVTLSCSQTLNHNVMYWYQQKSSQAPKLLFHYYDKDFNNEADTPDNFQSRRPNTSFCFLDIRSPGLGDTAMYLCATSSSRGPHPGYTQYFGPGTRLTVL.

The chain is built from TRBV15 and TRBJ2-5, with TRBD1 identical over 8 bases. Trimming removed 1 base from V and 1 base from J; junction bases left unmatched: 11. The CDR3 is made up of 18 amino acids. The V gene's germline CDR1 is LNHNV and CDR2 YYDKDF (reference sequence). The CDR3 DNA reads as TGTGCCACCAGCAGAGTGGACAGGGAGCCCCGGGGCCAAGAGACCCAGTACTTC. Its translation: CATSRVDREPRGQETQYF.

This clone occurred once. The chain links TRBV27 to TRBJ1-6, with 7 bases identical to TRBD1. This CDR3 is built from 16 residues. Germline-derived CDR1 and CDR2 are MNHEY and SMNVEV (reference sequence). V shed 0 bases and J 2 bases; nucleotides not matched to a gene: 1. This CDR3 reads CASSLSGGPYNSPLHF. CDR3 DNA: TGTGCCAGCAGTTTATCAGGGGGCCCCTATAATTCACCCCTCCACTTT.

The J gene is TRBJ2-1, the V gene TRBV5-1; TRBD1 matches 8 bases. The CDR3 has 16 residues. Germline values: CDR1 SGHRS, CDR2 YFSETQ. After removal of 4 bases from V and 0 bases from J, the junction contained 6 bases not matched to a gene. CDR3 sequence: CASSRTGLSSYNEQFF. CDR3 nucleotide sequence: TGCGCCAGCAGCAGGACAGGGTTGAGCTCCTACAATGAGCAGTTCTTC.

The J gene is TRBJ1-5, the V gene TRBV6-6; 7 bases map to TRBD1. Germline CDR1 and CDR2: MNHNY and SVGAGI (reference sequence). This CDR3 is 16 amino acids long. V trimming: 6 bases; J trimming: 5 bases; junction bases outside the gene matches: 13. The CDR3 sequence is CASSPQVGGGDQPQHF. CDR3 sequence (DNA): TGTGCCAGCAGCCCCCAGGTAGGGGGCGGAGATCAGCCCCAGCATTTT.

The chain has TRBV4-2 and TRBJ2-7; perhaps TRBD1 as D (6 bases). In germline, CDR1 is LGHNA, CDR2 YNFKEQ. V dropped 4 bases and J dropped 7 bases, with 20 bases sitting between them. This CDR3 has 15 amino acids. CDR3 bases: TGTGCCAGCAGCCTCGATTGGACAGCCACTCGGGAGCAGTACTTC. Translating gives CASSLDWTATREQYF.

V usage is TRBV5-6 and J usage is TRBJ2-4; either TRBD1 or TRBD2 may supply D (5 bases each). Trimming stripped 2 bases from V and 1 base from J, with 16 bases between. The CDR3 loop spans 17 amino acids. Germline V gene data show CDR1 as SGHDT and CDR2 as YYEEEE. CDR3 amino acids: CASSFLGELIAKNIQYF. Written as DNA, the CDR3 is TGTGCCAGCAGCTTTTTGGGGGAGTTAATTGCCAAAAACATTCAGTACTTC.

The chain couples TRBV19 to TRBJ1-5; maybe TRBD1 (5 bases). The CDR3 contains 13 residues. V dropped 5 bases and J dropped 4 bases, with 9 bases sitting between them. The germline gives CDR1 LNHDA, CDR2 SQIVND (reference sequence). CDR3 coding DNA: TGTGCCAGTAGTTTTCGGGGGAATCAGCCCCAGCATTTT. It specifies CASSFRGNQPQHF. The full variable domain, its missing parts supplied by reference TRBV19 and TRBJ1-5, is DGGITQSPKYLFRKEGQNVTLSCEQNLNHDAMYWYRQDPGQGLRLIYYSQIVNDFQKGDIAEGYSVSREKKESFPLTVTSAQKNPTAFYLCASSFRGNQPQHFGDGTRLSIL.

The rearrangement joins TRBV28 to TRBJ2-2; D gene ambiguous. The V end lost 7 bases, the J end lost 3 bases, and 9 bases lay between the germline ends. Germline CDR1 MDHEN, CDR2 SYDVKM. The CDR3 is 13 amino acids. CDR3 sequence (DNA): TGTGCCAGCACCCTCGGACACACCGGGGAGCTGTTTTTT. This translates into CASTLGHTGELFF.

This clone was seen only a few times. The rearrangement joins TRBV19 to TRBJ2-7; 11 bases match TRBD2. The ends lost 3 bases at V and 4 bases at J; junction bases unmatched: 5. The length of the CDR3 is 15 residues. Germline V CDR1 and CDR2: LNHDA, SQIVND (reference sequence). Here the CDR3 reads CASSIFSSGGYEQYF. CDR3 nucleotide sequence: TGTGCCAGTAGTATCTTCTCTAGCGGGGGGTACGAGCAGTACTTC.

The genes are TRBV5-6 and TRBJ2-2, with D possibly TRBD1 on 5 matching bases. CDR3 length equals 14 residues. The germline V and J ends were trimmed by 0 bases and 9 bases, with 12 bases remaining between them. Germline V lookup: CDR1 SGHDT, CDR2 YYEEEE. The CDR3 DNA reads TGTGCCAGCAGCTTGGGCAGGGTTTTTCGGGAGCTGTTTTTT. Translation: CASSLGRVFRELFF.

CDR3 sequence (DNA): TGTGCCAGCAGCTTACCAGGCAATGAGCAGTTCTTC. It codes for CASSLPGNEQFF. The chain joins TRBV13 to TRBJ2-1, with D hard to call. V was pared by 2 bases and J by 6 bases, with 5 bases between. CDR3 length: 12 residues. Germline V gives CDR1 PRHDT, CDR2 FYEKMQ (reference sequence).

In this sample, this clone turned up a few times. The chain joins TRBV7-9 to TRBJ2-5; D is perhaps TRBD2 (5 bases). The CDR3 contains 17 residues. The ends were cut back, 5 bases at V and 3 bases at J, with 22 bases in the middle. Per germline, CDR1 SEHNR and CDR2 FQNEAQ (reference sequence). The CDR3 loop reads CASSQDFRTPQKETQYF. In DNA, the CDR3 is TGTGCCAGCAGCCAGGACTTCCGGACTCCCCAAAAAGAGACCCAGTACTTC.

This chain links TRBV6-1 with TRBJ2-7; possibly TRBD1 for D (6 bases). CDR1 MNHNS and CDR2 SASEGT come from the germline V gene. With 6 bases removed from V and 5 bases from J, the gap between germline ends came to 23 bases. The CDR3 totals 16 residues. The CDR3 protein is CASSEQPGTRADEQYF. The CDR3, as DNA: TGTGCCAGCAGCGAACAACCCGGGACAAGGGCGGACGAGCAGTACTTC.

This chain uses TRBV5-1 with TRBJ1-2, with D unresolved. The CDR3 has 15 residues. With 4 bases removed from V and 3 bases from J, the gap between germline ends came to 16 bases. From germline, CDR1 is SGHRS and CDR2 YFSETQ. The chain's CDR3 is CASSIRSGGDYGYTF. CDR3 bases: TGCGCCAGCAGCATAAGATCGGGAGGCGACTATGGCTACACCTTC.

This clone was detected only once. The rearrangement joins TRBV6-1 to TRBJ2-1; 8 bases are a match to TRBD2. Losses at the gene ends were 6 bases for V and 0 bases for J; bases not matched to a gene: 1. CDR1 is MNHNS, CDR2 SASEGT, per germline. CDR3 length equals 14 residues. DNA for the CDR3: TGTGCCAGCAGGACTAGCGTCTCCTACAATGAGCAGTTCTTC. Translating gives CASRTSVSYNEQFF.

This chain uses TRBV9 with TRBJ2-1, with D tentatively TRBD1 (6 bases). CDR1 SGDLS and CDR2 YYNGEE come from the germline V gene. The germline V and J ends were trimmed by 3 bases and 10 bases, with 11 bases remaining between them. The CDR3 contains 12 residues. The chain's CDR3 is CASSGGQPEQFF. For the CDR3, the DNA is TGTGCCAGCAGCGGGGGACAACCCGAGCAGTTCTTC.

The genes are TRBV30 and TRBJ2-7, with 8 nucleotides matching TRBD2. The CDR3 runs to 14 residues. CDR1 is GTSNPN and CDR2 is SVGIG in the germline V gene (reference sequence). Losses at the gene ends were 4 bases for V and 3 bases for J; bases not matched to a gene: 8. CDR3 DNA sequence: TGTGCCTGGACCCCGGGGGGGGCAATCTACGAGCAGTACTTC. Residues: CAWTPGGAIYEQYF.

This chain connects TRBV7-8 to TRBJ1-2; TRBD1 matches 10 bases. Germline V gene lookup returns CDR1 SGHVS and CDR2 FQNEAQ. The junction had 9 bases not matched to a gene; V was cut back by 1 base and J by 4 bases. CDR3 length: 17 amino acids. The CDR3: CASSLGGRGQGSYGYTF. The CDR3 coding sequence is TGTGCCAGCAGCTTAGGGGGCCGGGGACAGGGGTCCTATGGCTACACCTTC.

The chain employs TRBV6-5 and TRBJ1-2, with TRBD1 identical over 9 bases. The CDR3 spans 12 residues. CDR1 is MNHEY and CDR2 is SVGAGI in the germline V gene. J gave up 6 bases and V 6 bases, and 2 bases lay outside the gene matches. The CDR3 DNA follows: TGTGCCAGCAGGACAGGGGGTCATGGCTACACCTTC. Protein product: CASRTGGHGYTF.

This clone was observed a handful of times. The rearrangement joins TRBV27 to TRBJ2-3, with 9 positions matching TRBD2. Germline CDR1 reads MNHEY; CDR2 reads SMNVEV (reference sequence). There are 13 residues in the CDR3. Trimming removed 5 bases from V and 4 bases from J; junction bases left unmatched: 1. In DNA form, the CDR3 reads TGTGCCAGCAGTAGCGGGGGGCCAGATACGCAGTATTTT. Translated, it gives CASSSGGPDTQYF.

This sequence joins TRBV10-3 and TRBJ2-1; 8 nucleotides align to TRBD1. CDR3 length equals 15 residues. V gave up 3 bases and J gave up 1 base; unmatched junction bases: 2. Germline CDR1 is ENHRY and CDR2 is SYGVKD. As DNA, the CDR3 is TGTGCCATCAGTGATGGGACAGGATCCTACAATGAGCAGTTCTTC. Translation: CAISDGTGSYNEQFF.

J is TRBJ2-1 and V is TRBV20-1; D uncertain. Germline values: CDR1 DFQATT, CDR2 SNEGSKA (reference sequence). V was trimmed by 6 bases and J by 10 bases, leaving 13 bases between them. The CDR3 has 11 residues. Here the CDR3 DNA reads TGCAGTGCCCATGGACCCCGGGAGCAGTTCTTC. Its protein is CSAHGPREQFF.

CDR3: CASSESGTYGYTF. For the CDR3, the DNA is TGTGCCAGCAGTGAATCAGGGACCTATGGCTACACCTTC. The V call is TRBV6-1, the J call TRBJ1-2, with a weak D call TRBD1 (5 bases). Germline CDR1 reads MNHNS; CDR2 reads SASEGT. The V end lost 2 bases, the J end lost 4 bases, and 8 bases lay between the germline ends. This CDR3 region has 13 residues.